The entry below describes one TCR beta chain. What this receptor recognizes is not known. Per-base quality was not reported, and no clone a single base away is much larger than it. The data derive from a study of blood T cell repertoires in COVID-19 (dated by TCRdb to about 2020). Some background on the complete study: Samples covering the acute and convalescent phases of COVID-19 were provided by collaborators in the United States, Italy and Spain. HLA class I and class II types, where available, came from metadata supplied by the sample provider rather than from assay-based typing. The material from the prospective study consisted of cDNA or gDNA derived from T cells, B-cell-depleted T cells, or PBMCs. The repertoires were made available in a free public database intended to serve as a resource for research on the immune response to SARS-CoV-2. The samples were drawn from two sources: the first 160 participants of the ongoing ImmuneRACE study, and over 1,000 subjects contributed by 6 global collaborators. The dataset comprised deeply sampled blood TCRbeta repertoires from subjects exposed to, actively infected with, or recovered from COVID-19. Sample metadata almost always included a de-identified subject ID, COVID-19 status, age in years and sex. Summary of the overall study and its limitations: How much clinical and demographic metadata was included differed by source and by participant, and the metadata was provided uncurated.

CDR1 and CDR2, looked up from the germline V gene, are SGDLS and YYNGEE. Including cysteine and phenylalanine, the CDR3 has 15 amino acids. The CDR3 DNA has 45 bases and is translated from base 1. For this chain, trimming is 3 bases at the V end and 3 bases at the J end, and the number of junction bases without a gene match is 7. TCRbeta CDR3 regions were amplified from genomic DNA by means of the immunoSEQ Assay, a bias-controlled multiplex PCR. The authors' analysis ran thus. The number of nucleated cells in each sample was estimated by amplification of reference gene primers within the assay. Sequence reads were collapsed and filtered to measure the absolute abundance of every unique TCRbeta CDR3 rearrangement. Productive Simpson clonality was computed per sample as the square root of Simpson's diversity index over productive rearrangements. TCRdb obtained this table from immuneACCESS and retained in-frame rearrangements with V and J assigned. These tables miss some clones; where compared with another copy, unresolved V genes account for less than half of the shortfall, and the remainder is unexplained. The D gene and trimming were derived from the DNA, and the V and J assignments and clone size from that table. Across this sample there are around 390,000 clones, with approximately 87% seen only once. The ten largest account for about 9.4% of the sample.

Participants in the prospective study were enrolled through a virtual design, were aged roughly 18 to 90 years, and lived in 20 to 30 United States geographic areas. In the prospective study, participants were assigned to cohorts based on the clinical history participants reported in a screening survey and a study questionnaire. Recovered participants in ImmuneRACE Cohort 3 were defined as having two consecutive negative NP/OP PCR tests, clearance from a healthcare professional, or resolution of symptoms. Mobile phlebotomists in the prospective study collected whole blood, serum and a nasopharyngeal or oropharyngeal swab from every participant. Additional blood draws and questionnaires over an approximately two-month period could optionally be provided by prospective study participants. Blood samples from the prospective study were shipped frozen or at room temperature prior to DNA extraction.

In this chain, TRBV9 is recombined with TRBJ1-2, with 8 central nucleotides matching TRBD1. The sequence came from a woman in her forties or fifties who had recovered from COVID-19. Sequenced input: PBMCs or T cells enriched from blood (not recorded which). The nucleotides read TGTGCCAGCAGCGCCGGACAGGGTGAAGACTATGGCTACACCTTC. It translates to CASSAGQGEDYGYTF.